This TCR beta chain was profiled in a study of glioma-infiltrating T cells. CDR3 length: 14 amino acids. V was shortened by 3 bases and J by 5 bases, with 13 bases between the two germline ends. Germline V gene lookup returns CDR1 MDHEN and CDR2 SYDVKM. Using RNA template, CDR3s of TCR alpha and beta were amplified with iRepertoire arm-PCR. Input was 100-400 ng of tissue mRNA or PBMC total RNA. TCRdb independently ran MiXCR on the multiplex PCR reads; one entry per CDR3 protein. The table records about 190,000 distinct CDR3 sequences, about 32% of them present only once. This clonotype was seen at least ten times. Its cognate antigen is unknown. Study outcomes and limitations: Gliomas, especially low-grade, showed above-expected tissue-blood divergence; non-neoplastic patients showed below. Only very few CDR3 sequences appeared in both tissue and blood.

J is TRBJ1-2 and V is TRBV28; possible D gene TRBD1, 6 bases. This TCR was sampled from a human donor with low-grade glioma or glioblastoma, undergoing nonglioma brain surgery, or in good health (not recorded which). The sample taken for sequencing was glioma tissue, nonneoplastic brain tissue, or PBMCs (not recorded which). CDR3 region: CASSFAGGIYGYTF. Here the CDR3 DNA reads TGTGCCAGCAGTTTCGCGGGGGGCATATATGGCTACACCTTC.